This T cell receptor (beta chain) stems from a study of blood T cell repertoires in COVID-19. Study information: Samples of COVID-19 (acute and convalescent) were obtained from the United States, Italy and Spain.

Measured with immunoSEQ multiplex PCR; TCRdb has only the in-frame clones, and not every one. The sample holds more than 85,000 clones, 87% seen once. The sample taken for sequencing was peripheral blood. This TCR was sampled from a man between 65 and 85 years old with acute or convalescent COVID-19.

The CDR3 region is CASAGQGYYGYTF. The CDR3 region has the DNA TGTGCCTCGGCAGGACAGGGGTACTATGGCTACACCTTC. The chain couples TRBV30 to TRBJ1-2, with 9 positions matching TRBD1. Germline V CDR1 and CDR2: GTSNPN, SVGIG (reference sequence). The CDR3 covers 13 residues. The ends lost 7 bases at V and 3 bases at J; junction bases unmatched: 6.